A selection of T cell receptor beta chains follows, all from one sample in a study of Ad26.COV2.S vaccination and SARS-CoV-2 variants. Using immunoSEQ multiplex PCR, the repertoire was profiled, and TCRdb retains in-frame clones only, with some absent. The data hold roughly 700,000 clones, with roughly nine tenths observed a single time. This specimen was peripheral blood, taken in a trial of Ad26.COV2.S vaccine versus placebo. The receptors come from a person between 18 and 65 years old who received the Ad26.COV2.S COVID-19 vaccine or a placebo. Each CDR3 is given with its conserved first and last residue. Each record gives: V gene, J gene, D gene, clone size, CDR3 DNA, CDR3 protein. The D gene is left open where the match is weak. Rows may omit the clone size; those that give it use once, few, many or a size class.

v_call: TRBV27
j_call: TRBJ2-3
d_call: TRBD2
clone_size: -
cdr3_nt: TGTGCCATCAAGACTAGCGGTAGCACAGATACGCAGTATTTT
cdr3_aa: CAIKTSGSTDTQYF

v_call: TRBV11-2
j_call: TRBJ2-7
d_call: TRBD1
clone_size: few
cdr3_nt: TGTGCCAGCAGCTTAGAGAGGGACAGGGGCTACGAGCAGTACTTC
cdr3_aa: CASSLERDRGYEQYF

v_call: TRBV3-1/TRBV3-2
j_call: TRBJ1-1
d_call: -
clone_size: -
cdr3_nt: TGTGCCAGCAGCCAAGACTCGGCAGGGGACACTGAAGCTTTCTTT
cdr3_aa: CASSQDSAGDTEAFF

v_call: TRBV19
j_call: TRBJ2-1
d_call: -
clone_size: few
cdr3_nt: TGTGCCAGTAGTGCCCAGGCGAGCTCCTACAATGAGCAGTTCTTC
cdr3_aa: CASSAQASSYNEQFF

v_call: TRBV7-9
j_call: TRBJ1-5
d_call: -
clone_size: -
cdr3_nt: TGTGCCAGCGGGGGTTTCTCTAATCAGCCCCAGCATTTT
cdr3_aa: CASGGFSNQPQHF

v_call: TRBV24-1
j_call: TRBJ2-2
d_call: -
clone_size: -
cdr3_nt: TGTGCCACCAGAGAAGCAAACACCGGGGAGCTGTTTTTT
cdr3_aa: CATREANTGELFF

v_call: TRBV4-3
j_call: TRBJ1-2
d_call: -
clone_size: -
cdr3_nt: TGCGCCAGCAGCCAAGGTGAAGACCGGAGCGGGTCGGGTGGCTACACCTTC
cdr3_aa: CASSQGEDRSGSGGYTF

v_call: TRBV7-8
j_call: TRBJ2-3
d_call: TRBD2
clone_size: -
cdr3_nt: TGTGCCAGCAGCCCCCTGGCAGCGGGGACAGATACGCAGTATTTT
cdr3_aa: CASSPLAAGTDTQYF

v_call: TRBV5-6
j_call: TRBJ1-1
d_call: TRBD1
clone_size: -
cdr3_nt: TGTGCCAGCAGCTTGGCAACAGGGGCGCACACTGAAGCTTTCTTT
cdr3_aa: CASSLATGAHTEAFF

v_call: TRBV7-2
j_call: TRBJ2-7
d_call: TRBD1
clone_size: -
cdr3_nt: TGTGCCAGCAGTGGGACAGGCGGACTGGCCTACGAGCAGTACTTC
cdr3_aa: CASSGTGGLAYEQYF

v_call: TRBV5-5
j_call: TRBJ2-3
d_call: -
clone_size: -
cdr3_nt: TGTGCCAGCAGCTTGGTGGGCAGCTACACAGATACGCAGTATTTT
cdr3_aa: CASSLVGSYTDTQYF

v_call: TRBV7-3
j_call: TRBJ2-5
d_call: -
clone_size: -
cdr3_nt: TGTGCCAGCAAAAGAGGGTTCGAAGAGACCCAGTACTTC
cdr3_aa: CASKRGFEETQYF

v_call: TRBV9
j_call: TRBJ1-1
d_call: -
clone_size: once
cdr3_nt: TGTGCCAGCAGCGTAGCTGATGCCGGGAACACTGAAGCTTTCTTT
cdr3_aa: CASSVADAGNTEAFF

v_call: TRBV6-5
j_call: TRBJ1-2
d_call: -
clone_size: -
cdr3_nt: TGTGCCAGCAGTTACCGCGGCGGAGAGACTAACTATGGCTACACCTTC
cdr3_aa: CASSYRGGETNYGYTF

v_call: TRBV6-1
j_call: TRBJ2-1
d_call: TRBD2
clone_size: -
cdr3_nt: TGTGCCAGCAGTGAGACCGTTCTTCTAGCGGGAGGGTACAATGAGCAGTTCTTC
cdr3_aa: CASSETVLLAGGYNEQFF

v_call: TRBV5-1
j_call: TRBJ2-2
d_call: TRBD2
clone_size: -
cdr3_nt: TGCGCCAGCAGCTTAATTGCGGGGGGGCCGTCCGGGGAGCTGTTTTTT
cdr3_aa: CASSLIAGGPSGELFF

v_call: TRBV7-3
j_call: TRBJ2-5
d_call: TRBD2
clone_size: few
cdr3_nt: TGTGCCAGCAGCTTTAGCGGGGCCCAAGAGACCCAGTACTTC
cdr3_aa: CASSFSGAQETQYF

v_call: TRBV15
j_call: TRBJ1-3
d_call: -
clone_size: -
cdr3_nt: TGTGCCACCAGCAGAGTGAACACCATATATTTT
cdr3_aa: CATSRVNTIYF

v_call: TRBV19
j_call: TRBJ1-5
d_call: -
clone_size: -
cdr3_nt: TGTGCCAGTAGTATATTGTCAGTTGCGGGGCAGCCCCAGCATTTT
cdr3_aa: CASSILSVAGQPQHF

v_call: TRBV5-4
j_call: TRBJ1-4
d_call: -
clone_size: -
cdr3_nt: TGTGCCAGCAGGTTAGGGGAAAAACTGTTTTTT
cdr3_aa: CASRLGEKLFF

v_call: TRBV19
j_call: TRBJ1-6
d_call: -
clone_size: -
cdr3_nt: TGTGCCAGTAGTATCTCAGGAGAAAGGGGGTCACCCCTCCACTTT
cdr3_aa: CASSISGERGSPLHF

v_call: TRBV6-5
j_call: TRBJ2-7
d_call: TRBD2
clone_size: -
cdr3_nt: TGTGCCAGCAGTTACTCAAGCGGGGAGACCTACGAGCAGTACTTC
cdr3_aa: CASSYSSGETYEQYF

v_call: TRBV9
j_call: TRBJ2-2
d_call: -
clone_size: few
cdr3_nt: TGTGCCAGCAGTTTTTTTTGGAACACCGGGGAGCTGTTTTTT
cdr3_aa: CASSFFWNTGELFF

v_call: TRBV28
j_call: TRBJ1-2
d_call: -
clone_size: -
cdr3_nt: TGTGCCAGCAGTTATGCGGGAACCGACTATGGCTACACCTTC
cdr3_aa: CASSYAGTDYGYTF

v_call: TRBV7-2
j_call: TRBJ2-1
d_call: TRBD2
clone_size: -
cdr3_nt: TGTGCCAGCAGCTTAGACGGCGGGAGTGGGATTCGGGAGCAGTTCTTC
cdr3_aa: CASSLDGGSGIREQFF

v_call: TRBV18
j_call: TRBJ1-4
d_call: -
clone_size: -
cdr3_nt: TGTGCCAGCTCACCACCGGGTGACGATAATGAAAAACTGTTTTTT
cdr3_aa: CASSPPGDDNEKLFF

v_call: TRBV7-3
j_call: TRBJ2-1
d_call: TRBD2
clone_size: once
cdr3_nt: TGTGCCAGCAGCCCCGGACTAGCGGGGGTTGGCGAGCAGTTCTTC
cdr3_aa: CASSPGLAGVGEQFF

v_call: TRBV7-2
j_call: TRBJ1-3
d_call: -
clone_size: -
cdr3_nt: TGTGCCAGCAGCTTAGCGCCTCAGGGAGGAGGAAACACCATATATTTT
cdr3_aa: CASSLAPQGGGNTIYF

v_call: TRBV14
j_call: TRBJ2-1
d_call: TRBD1
clone_size: once
cdr3_nt: TGTGCCAGCAGCCATCCCAGGGGGCAAGTGGTCTTC
cdr3_aa: CASSHPRGQVVF

v_call: TRBV12-3/TRBV12-4
j_call: TRBJ2-7
d_call: -
clone_size: once
cdr3_nt: TGTGCCAGCAGTTCCTACCAGGGCCACGAGCAGTACTTC
cdr3_aa: CASSSYQGHEQYF

v_call: TRBV27
j_call: TRBJ2-1
d_call: -
clone_size: -
cdr3_nt: TGTGCCAGCAGTTTATGGGGCGGGCCGGGGAATGAGCAGTTCTTC
cdr3_aa: CASSLWGGPGNEQFF

v_call: TRBV4-1
j_call: TRBJ1-5
d_call: TRBD1
clone_size: few
cdr3_nt: TGCGCCAGCAGTATCCGGACAGGCCCCGAAAATCAGCCCCAGCATTTT
cdr3_aa: CASSIRTGPENQPQHF

v_call: TRBV7-9
j_call: TRBJ1-4
d_call: -
clone_size: -
cdr3_nt: TGTGCCAGCAGCTTAGAAGGGCAGGAGGTAGAAAAACTGTTTTTT
cdr3_aa: CASSLEGQEVEKLFF

v_call: TRBV3-1/TRBV3-2
j_call: TRBJ1-6
d_call: -
clone_size: -
cdr3_nt: TGTGCCAGCAGCCAAGTCAGGGTTAATTCACCCCTCCACTTT
cdr3_aa: CASSQVRVNSPLHF

v_call: TRBV30
j_call: TRBJ2-2
d_call: TRBD2
clone_size: -
cdr3_nt: TGTGCCTGGAATTGGGGCGGGGGGCCCACCGGGGAGCTGTTTTTT
cdr3_aa: CAWNWGGGPTGELFF

v_call: TRBV6-4
j_call: TRBJ2-7
d_call: -
clone_size: -
cdr3_nt: TGTGCCAGCAGTGATAGTCTGGACAGCGGCCGTAAGACCTACGAGCAGTACTTC
cdr3_aa: CASSDSLDSGRKTYEQYF

v_call: TRBV11-3
j_call: TRBJ2-6
d_call: TRBD1
clone_size: -
cdr3_nt: TGTGCCAGCAGCTTCCCCGACAGGGCCCAGACTGGGGCCAACGTCCTGACTTTC
cdr3_aa: CASSFPDRAQTGANVLTF

v_call: TRBV18
j_call: TRBJ1-4
d_call: -
clone_size: -
cdr3_nt: TGTGCCAGCTCACCACGGAGGGGAGGCGAAAAACTGTTTTTT
cdr3_aa: CASSPRRGGEKLFF

v_call: TRBV19
j_call: TRBJ2-1
d_call: -
clone_size: -
cdr3_nt: TGTGCCAGTAGGGGGGGATACAATGAGCAGTTCTTC
cdr3_aa: CASRGGYNEQFF

v_call: TRBV4-2
j_call: TRBJ1-4
d_call: TRBD1
clone_size: few
cdr3_nt: TGTGCCAGCAGCCCCCTCATCGCGGGACAGGGAGGGGGCTGGGGCGAAAAACTGTTTTTT
cdr3_aa: CASSPLIAGQGGGWGEKLFF

v_call: TRBV7-3
j_call: TRBJ2-2
d_call: -
clone_size: -
cdr3_nt: TGTGCCAGCAGCCTGACAGGAAGCACCGGGGAGCTGTTTTTT
cdr3_aa: CASSLTGSTGELFF

v_call: TRBV6-2/TRBV6-3
j_call: TRBJ1-1
d_call: -
clone_size: -
cdr3_nt: TGTGCCAGCAGTTACCGGGGGGAGAACCCTGAAGCTTTCTTT
cdr3_aa: CASSYRGENPEAFF

v_call: TRBV7-7
j_call: TRBJ2-2
d_call: TRBD2
clone_size: once
cdr3_nt: TGTGCTAGCAGCTCCCGGGACTATAACACCGGGGAGCTGTTTTTT
cdr3_aa: CASSSRDYNTGELFF

v_call: TRBV7-2
j_call: TRBJ2-7
d_call: TRBD2
clone_size: -
cdr3_nt: TGTGCCAGCAGCTTAGTAGGTAGCGGGGCTGGGGCCTACGAGCAGTACTTC
cdr3_aa: CASSLVGSGAGAYEQYF

v_call: TRBV27
j_call: TRBJ2-7
d_call: -
clone_size: -
cdr3_nt: TGTGCCAGCAGTTTCAGTCCCGGGACACGACCCTACGAGCAGTACTTC
cdr3_aa: CASSFSPGTRPYEQYF

v_call: TRBV19
j_call: TRBJ2-1
d_call: TRBD2
clone_size: once
cdr3_nt: TGTGCCAGTAGTACGAGCGGGAGGGCGAATGAGCAGTTCTTC
cdr3_aa: CASSTSGRANEQFF

v_call: TRBV9
j_call: TRBJ2-3
d_call: -
clone_size: few
cdr3_nt: TGTGCCAGCAGCAGACAGGGCACAGATACGCAGTATTTT
cdr3_aa: CASSRQGTDTQYF

v_call: TRBV19
j_call: TRBJ1-1
d_call: -
clone_size: -
cdr3_nt: TGTGCCAGTAGTGAAGCGGGGACCCCTGAAGCTTTCTTT
cdr3_aa: CASSEAGTPEAFF

v_call: TRBV19
j_call: TRBJ1-5
d_call: TRBD1
clone_size: few
cdr3_nt: TGTGCCAGTGCGGAGACAGGGGGCGCGAGCAATCAGCCCCAGCATTTT
cdr3_aa: CASAETGGASNQPQHF

v_call: TRBV3-1/TRBV3-2
j_call: TRBJ1-2
d_call: TRBD1
clone_size: -
cdr3_nt: TGTGCCAGCAGCCAACAGGGGGGGAACTATGGCTACACCTTC
cdr3_aa: CASSQQGGNYGYTF

v_call: TRBV4-3
j_call: TRBJ1-4
d_call: TRBD1
clone_size: -
cdr3_nt: TGCGCCAGCAGCTCGGGACAGGGAGGAGAAAAACTGTTTTTT
cdr3_aa: CASSSGQGGEKLFF

v_call: TRBV28
j_call: TRBJ2-7
d_call: -
clone_size: -
cdr3_nt: TGTGCCAGCAGTCCCGGGACGGGGTCCTACGAGCAGTACTTC
cdr3_aa: CASSPGTGSYEQYF

v_call: TRBV5-4
j_call: TRBJ2-1
d_call: TRBD2
clone_size: -
cdr3_nt: TGTGCCAGCAGCATGGGACTAGCGGGCAACTACAATGAGCAATTCTTC
cdr3_aa: CASSMGLAGNYNEQFF